Included here is one TCR beta chain sequence, with context. Its antigen remains unknown. This sample is part of a study of cytotoxic CD8 clonotypes in ibrutinib-treated CLL. The overall study: Response samples came after a median about 13 months of treatment, range 6 to 36.

Germline V lookup: CDR1 SGDLS, CDR2 YYNGEE. V lost 2 bases and J lost 5, with 7 bases in between. The CDR3 is 12 residues long. Target depth was 1 in 200,000 to 1 in 1 million T cells, about 10x per clonotype. Measured with immunoSEQ multiplex PCR; TCRdb has only the in-frame clones, and not every one. The data contain roughly 300,000 clones, less than 85% of them singletons. General study points: At progression, clonality fell back toward baseline after rising at ibrutinib response. Baseline clonality, above age-matched healthy donor levels, tracked circulating CD8+ T-cell counts.

Specimen: PBMCs, collected at disease progression, from a patient treated with ibrutinib. The TCR originated in a human donor with chronic lymphocytic leukemia. V is TRBV9 and J is TRBJ1-2; D is undetermined. CDR3 DNA sequence: TGTGCCAGCAGCGTCAGTCCTTATGGCTACACCTTC. Amino acids: CASSVSPYGYTF.